These 13 T cell receptor beta chains were all obtained from the same sample, sequenced in a study of blood T cell repertoires in COVID-19. The protocol was immunoSEQ multiplex PCR, while the TCRdb copy is restricted to in-frame clones and leaves out a portion. The sample records about 200,000 clones, around 88% being singletons. Sequencing used PBMCs or T cells enriched from blood (not recorded which). These TCRs come from a woman aged 25 to 39 who had been exposed to COVID-19.

This chain uses TRBV7-2 with TRBJ1-3, with TRBD1 identical over 9 bases. J was trimmed by 0 bases and V by 3 bases; bases with no gene match: 6. The CDR3 is 17 amino acids. CDR1 SGHTA and CDR2 FQGNSA come from the germline V gene. The CDR3 DNA follows: TGTGCCAGCAGCTTCCTCGGGACAGGGCTCTCTGGAAACACCATATATTTT. This encodes CASSFLGTGLSGNTIYF.

The chain is built from TRBV11-3 and TRBJ1-4, with unresolved D. V lost 3 bases to trimming and J lost 6 bases, with 11 bases between them. Germline V gene lookup returns CDR1 SGHNT and CDR2 YENEEA. The CDR3 totals 14 residues. The CDR3 loop is CASSFGEFDEKLFF. In nucleotides, the CDR3 is TGTGCCAGCAGCTTCGGGGAGTTCGATGAAAAACTGTTTTTT.

This chain links TRBV9 with TRBJ2-3; 9 bases align to TRBD2. From germline, CDR1 is SGDLS and CDR2 YYNGEE. This CDR3 spans 16 amino acids. Unmatched junction bases numbered 9, after V lost 3 bases and J lost 4 bases. Here the CDR3 DNA reads TGTGCCAGCAGCGGAGGAGGCGGGGGGGCTTCAGATACGCAGTATTTT. Protein sequence: CASSGGGGGASDTQYF. Full variable domain (outside the CDR3, taken from reference TRBV9 and TRBJ2-3): DSGVTQTPKHLITATGQRVTLRCSPRSGDLSVYWYQQSLDQGLQFLIQYYNGEERAKGNILERFSAQQFPDLHSELNLSSLELGDSALYFCASSGGGGGASDTQYFGPGTRLTVL.

This clone has a handful of counts. V usage is TRBV19 and J usage is TRBJ1-5; TRBD1 matches 7 bases. This CDR3 region has 16 residues. J was trimmed by 3 bases and V by 2 bases; bases with no gene match: 7. Germline V gene lookup returns CDR1 LNHDA and CDR2 SQIVND (reference sequence). This CDR3 reads CASSILRGQFNQPQHF. DNA of the CDR3: TGTGCCAGTAGTATATTGCGGGGACAGTTCAATCAGCCCCAGCATTTT. Complete variable domain (other parts from reference TRBV19 and TRBJ1-5): DGGITQSPKYLFRKEGQNVTLSCEQNLNHDAMYWYRQDPGQGLRLIYYSQIVNDFQKGDIAEGYSVSREKKESFPLTVTSAQKNPTAFYLCASSILRGQFNQPQHFGDGTRLSIL.

J is TRBJ1-1 and V is TRBV19, with D possibly matching TRBD1 (5 bases). V lost 8 bases and J 3 bases, leaving 13 bases between the germline ends. This CDR3 is built from 13 residues. The germline V gene encodes CDR1 LNHDA and CDR2 SQIVND (reference sequence). The CDR3 nucleotides read TGTGCCAGTCCCGAACAGGAGTACACTGAAGCTTTCTTT. This translates into CASPEQEYTEAFF.

This rearrangement joins TRBV7-9 to TRBJ2-1; D call uncertain. The CDR3 is 14 amino acids. Per germline, CDR1 SEHNR and CDR2 FQNEAQ (reference sequence). V lost 5 bases to trimming and J lost 6 bases, with 14 bases between them. CDR3 sequence: CASSHPLASNEQFF. The CDR3 bases are TGTGCCAGCAGCCACCCCCTGGCAAGCAATGAGCAGTTCTTC.

This clone was detected only a few times. V and J are TRBV6-2 or TRBV6-3 and TRBJ1-1; 7 nucleotides line up with TRBD1. The germline V gene encodes CDR1 MNHEY and CDR2 SVGEGT. The CDR3 has 20 residues. V lost 2 bases and J lost 4; bases outside the gene matches: 22. CDR3: CASSYQLDRAGGGDGTEAFF. The CDR3 nucleotides are TGTGCCAGCAGTTACCAACTCGACAGGGCAGGGGGTGGGGACGGCACTGAAGCTTTCTTT.

V and J are TRBV7-8 and TRBJ1-1; tentative D call: TRBD1 (5 bases). V was cut by 1 base and J by 0 bases, with 9 bases left in between. CDR3 length equals 15 residues. The V gene's germline CDR1 is SGHVS and CDR2 FQNEAQ. CDR3 region: CASSLVQGMNTEAFF. CDR3 bases: TGTGCCAGCAGCTTAGTTCAGGGCATGAACACTGAAGCTTTCTTT.

The rearrangement uses TRBV24-1 and TRBJ1-1; 11 bases are shared with TRBD1. The junction had 10 bases not matched to a gene; V was cut back by 3 bases and J by 11 bases. Germline values: CDR1 KGHDR, CDR2 SFDVKD. This CDR3 region has 15 residues. The CDR3 protein is CATSDRGQGAFGAFF. Written as DNA, the CDR3 is TGTGCCACCAGTGATCGCGGACAGGGGGCATTTGGTGCTTTCTTT.

The rearrangement joins TRBV10-3 to TRBJ1-1; D gene unclear. Looked up from germline, CDR1 is ENHRY and CDR2 is SYGVKD. There are 14 residues in the CDR3. V was pared by 6 bases and J by 5 bases, with 16 bases between. The CDR3 region is CAISPEGLRTEAFF. As DNA, the CDR3 is TGTGCCATCAGCCCAGAGGGCCTGAGGACTGAAGCTTTCTTT.

V is TRBV5-6 and J is TRBJ2-3; possible D gene TRBD1, 5 bases. The CDR3 is 15 amino acids. V was cut by 1 base and J by 2 bases, with 11 bases left in between. CDR1 SGHDT and CDR2 YYEEEE come from the germline V gene. The CDR3 DNA reads as TGTGCCAGCAGCTTGATCACAGGTAACACAGATACGCAGTATTTT. It encodes CASSLITGNTDTQYF.

This clone has more than one count but fewer than ten. This chain uses TRBV29-1 with TRBJ2-3; the match to TRBD2 covers 8 bases. The CDR3 is 12 amino acids. With 2 bases clipped from V and 8 bases from J, the junction kept 3 bases outside the gene matches. In germline, CDR1 is SQVTM, CDR2 ANQGSEA. The CDR3 region is CSVERGGSTQYF. Written as DNA, the CDR3 is TGCAGCGTTGAACGGGGGGGCAGTACGCAGTATTTT.

The chain combines TRBV5-1 with TRBJ2-5, with TRBD2 as a possible D gene (5 bases). Germline-derived CDR1 and CDR2 are SGHRS and YFSETQ. The CDR3 extends over 14 amino acids. The ends were cut back, 4 bases at V and 5 bases at J, with 15 bases in the middle. The CDR3 is CASSKAHPGETQYF. The CDR3 DNA is TGCGCCAGCAGCAAGGCGCATCCGGGGGAGACCCAGTACTTC. Using reference TRBV5-1 and TRBJ2-5 for the parts outside the CDR3, the full variable domain is KAGVTQTPRYLIKTRGQQVTLSCSPISGHRSVSWYQQTPGQGLQFLFEYFSETQRNKGNFPGRFSGRQFSNSRSEMNVSTLELGDSALYLCASSKAHPGETQYFGPGTRLLVL.